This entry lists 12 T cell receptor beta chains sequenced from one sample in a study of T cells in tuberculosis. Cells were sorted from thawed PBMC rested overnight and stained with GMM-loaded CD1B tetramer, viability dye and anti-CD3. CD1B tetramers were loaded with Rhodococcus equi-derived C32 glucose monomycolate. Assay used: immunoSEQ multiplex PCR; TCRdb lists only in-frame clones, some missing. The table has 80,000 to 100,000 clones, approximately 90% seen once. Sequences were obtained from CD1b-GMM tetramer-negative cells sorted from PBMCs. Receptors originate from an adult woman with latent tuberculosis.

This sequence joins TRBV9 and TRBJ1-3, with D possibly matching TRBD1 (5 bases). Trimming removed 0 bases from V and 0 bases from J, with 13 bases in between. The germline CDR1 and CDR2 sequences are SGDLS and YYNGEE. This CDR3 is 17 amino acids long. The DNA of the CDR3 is TGTGCCAGCAGCGTAGATCGGACGGGGGGCTCTGGAAACACCATATATTTT. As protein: CASSVDRTGGSGNTIYF.

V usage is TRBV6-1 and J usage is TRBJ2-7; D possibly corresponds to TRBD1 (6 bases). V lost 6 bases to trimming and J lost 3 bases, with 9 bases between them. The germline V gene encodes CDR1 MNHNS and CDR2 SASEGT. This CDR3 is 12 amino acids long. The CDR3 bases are TGTGCCAGCAGGGGACAAATCTACGAGCAGTACGTC. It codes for CASRGQIYEQYV.

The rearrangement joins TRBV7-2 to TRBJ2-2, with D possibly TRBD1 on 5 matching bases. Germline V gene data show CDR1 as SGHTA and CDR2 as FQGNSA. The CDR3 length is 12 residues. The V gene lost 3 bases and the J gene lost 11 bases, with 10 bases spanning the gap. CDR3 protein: CASSLSRTELFF. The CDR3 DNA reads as TGTGCCAGCAGCTTGTCGCGGACAGAGCTGTTTTTT. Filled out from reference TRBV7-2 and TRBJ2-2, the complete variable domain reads GAGVSQSPSNKVTEKGKDVELRCDPISGHTALYWYRQSLGQGLEFLIYFQGNSAPDKSGLPSDRFSAERTGGSVSTLTIQRTQQEDSAVYLCASSLSRTELFFGEGSRLTVL.

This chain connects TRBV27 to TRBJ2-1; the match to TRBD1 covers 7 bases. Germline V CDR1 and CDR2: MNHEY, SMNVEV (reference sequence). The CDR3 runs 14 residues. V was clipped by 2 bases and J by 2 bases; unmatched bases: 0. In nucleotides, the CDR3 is TGTGCCAGCAGTTTACAGGGGGCCTACAATGAGCAGTTCTTC. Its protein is CASSLQGAYNEQFF.

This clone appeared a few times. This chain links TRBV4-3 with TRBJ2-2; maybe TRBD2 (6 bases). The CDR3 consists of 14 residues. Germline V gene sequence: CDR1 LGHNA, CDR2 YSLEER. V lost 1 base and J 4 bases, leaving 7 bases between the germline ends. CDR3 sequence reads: CASSQGRVTGELFF. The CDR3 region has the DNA TGCGCCAGCAGCCAAGGGAGGGTCACCGGGGAGCTGTTTTTT.

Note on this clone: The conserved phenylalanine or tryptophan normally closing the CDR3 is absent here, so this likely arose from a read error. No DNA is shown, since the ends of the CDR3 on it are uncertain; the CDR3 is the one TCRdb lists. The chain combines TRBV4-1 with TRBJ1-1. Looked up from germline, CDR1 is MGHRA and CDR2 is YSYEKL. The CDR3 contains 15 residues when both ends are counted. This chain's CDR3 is CASSQITWAGQLAMS.

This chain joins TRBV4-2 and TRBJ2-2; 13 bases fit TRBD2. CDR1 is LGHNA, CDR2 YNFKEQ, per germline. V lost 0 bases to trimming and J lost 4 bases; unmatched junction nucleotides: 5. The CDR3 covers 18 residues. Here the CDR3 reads CASSQELAGGYPTGELFF. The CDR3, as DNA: TGTGCCAGCAGCCAAGAACTAGCGGGGGGGTACCCCACCGGGGAGCTGTTTTTT.

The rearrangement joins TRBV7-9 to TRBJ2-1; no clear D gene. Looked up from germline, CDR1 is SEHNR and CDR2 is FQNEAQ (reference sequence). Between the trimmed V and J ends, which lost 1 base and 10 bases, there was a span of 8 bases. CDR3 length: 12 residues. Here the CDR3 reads CASSLVEAEQFF. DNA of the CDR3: TGTGCCAGCAGCTTAGTAGAGGCAGAGCAGTTCTTC. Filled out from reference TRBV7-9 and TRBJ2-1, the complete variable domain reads DTGVSQNPRHKITKRGQNVTFRCDPISEHNRLYWYRQTLGQGPEFLTYFQNEAQLEKSRLLSDRFSAERPKGSFSTLEIQRTEQGDSAMYLCASSLVEAEQFFGPGTRLTVL.

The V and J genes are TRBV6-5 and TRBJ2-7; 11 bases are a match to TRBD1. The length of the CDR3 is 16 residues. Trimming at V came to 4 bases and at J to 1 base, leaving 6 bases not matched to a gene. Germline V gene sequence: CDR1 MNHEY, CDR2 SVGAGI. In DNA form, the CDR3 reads TGTGCCAGCAGTTCCTGGACAGGGGGCAGGTCCTACGAGCAGTACTTC. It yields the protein CASSSWTGGRSYEQYF.

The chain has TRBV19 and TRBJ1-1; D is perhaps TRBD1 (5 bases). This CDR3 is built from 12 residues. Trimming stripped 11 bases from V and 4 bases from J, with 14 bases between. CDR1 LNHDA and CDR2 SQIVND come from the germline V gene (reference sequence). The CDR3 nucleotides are TGTGCCTCGGAGGTCGGGGGCACTGAAGCTTTCTTT. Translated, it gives CASEVGGTEAFF. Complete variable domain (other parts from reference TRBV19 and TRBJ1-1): DGGITQSPKYLFRKEGQNVTLSCEQNLNHDAMYWYRQDPGQGLRLIYYSQIVNDFQKGDIAEGYSVSREKKESFPLTVTSAQKNPTAFYLCASEVGGTEAFFGQGTRLTVV.

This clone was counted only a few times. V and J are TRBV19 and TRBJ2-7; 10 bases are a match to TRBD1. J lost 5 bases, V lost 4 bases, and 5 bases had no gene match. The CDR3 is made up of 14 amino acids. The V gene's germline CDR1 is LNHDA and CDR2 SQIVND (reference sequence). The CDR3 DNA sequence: TGTGCCAGTAGTAGGGACAGGGGCACCAACGAGCAGTACTTC. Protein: CASSRDRGTNEQYF.

The CDR3 sequence is CASSLPTGVEQYF. The DNA of the CDR3 is TGTGCCAGCTCACTCCCGACAGGGGTCGAGCAGTACTTC. The chain joins TRBV18 to TRBJ2-7; 8 positions agree with TRBD1. V lost 4 bases to trimming and J lost 6 bases; unmatched junction nucleotides: 5. Germline values: CDR1 KGHSH, CDR2 LQKENI. The CDR3 is 13 amino acids.